This T cell receptor (beta chain) stems from a study of shared clonotypes between healthy human individuals. As for the study in general: Donor composition was a couple of women and a few men, aged 18 to 49.

The CDR3 spans 16 residues. TCRdb keeps only in-frame clones here, not all; method: immunoSEQ multiplex PCR. The sample yields over a million clones, around 78% seen once. The study enrolled healthy HIV-negative adults without recent acute infections or vaccinations as donors. Division of CD4+ cells produced a CD45RA+ naive subset and a CD45RA-negative memory subset. Material: memory CD4+ T cells from PBMCs. The subset here: CD45RA-negative fraction. The genes are TRBV21-1 and TRBJ1-1; the table's D gene call, TRBD1, was not cross checked with the DNA. TRBV21-1 is an annotated pseudogene. The TCR comes from a man younger than 30 in good health. Some clones in this sample may be carry-over from other donors' samples. The CDR3 region is CASSETSRGENTEAFF. CDR3 in DNA: TGTGCCAGCAGCGAGACCTCCAGGGGAGAGAACACTGAAGCTTTCTTT.